This T cell receptor beta chain was recovered during a study of blood T cell repertoires in COVID-19. Study overall: Acute and convalescent COVID-19 specimens originated in the United States, Italy and Spain.

The CDR3 loop spans 15 amino acids. Trimming removed 1 base at V and 1 base at J, with 10 bases between. Germline values: CDR1 SGHTA, CDR2 FQGNSA. In the original workflow: Counts of nucleated cells, estimated from reference gene primer amplification, were obtained. The table came from immunoSEQ multiplex PCR; TCRdb's copy has only in-frame clones and leaves some out. The DNA was the basis for D and trimming; V, J and clone size are from that table. The sample has tens of thousands of clones; approximately 89% are singletons. The TCR originated in a man aged 45-65 years with active COVID-19. Specimen: peripheral blood. The rearrangement uses TRBV7-2 and TRBJ1-1; D ambiguous. For the CDR3, the DNA is TGTGCCAGCAGCTTAGACGTGCGAAGGAACACTGAAGCTTTCTTT. The encoded protein is CASSLDVRRNTEAFF.